The clone carrying this T cell receptor (beta chain) was picked up a small number of times. Its antigen is not identified. Looked up from germline, CDR1 is LGHNA and CDR2 is YNFKEQ. V dropped 3 bases and J dropped 3 bases, with 12 bases sitting between them. This CDR3 has 14 residues. This sample stems from a study of cytomegalovirus exposure and HLA in healthy donors. Study outcomes and limitations: The study flagged some 170 TCR beta chains as cytomegalovirus-associated. Roughly uniform depth of sequencing across donors was assumed in presence/absence analyses.

The PCR had 60 Vbeta and 13 Jbeta primers. Assay: immunoSEQ multiplex PCR; the TCRdb copy retains only in-frame clones and omits some. This sample has 95,000 to 100,000 clones, with around 73% found just once. This sequence was found in a man aged 40-49 years in good health and CMV-seronegative. The gene calls are TRBV4-2 and TRBJ2-7; no definite D call. The sequenced sample was PBMCs. The CDR3 DNA reads TGTGCCAGCAGCCAGTCCGACTCATACTACGAGCAGTACTTC. This sequence encodes CASSQSDSYYEQYF.